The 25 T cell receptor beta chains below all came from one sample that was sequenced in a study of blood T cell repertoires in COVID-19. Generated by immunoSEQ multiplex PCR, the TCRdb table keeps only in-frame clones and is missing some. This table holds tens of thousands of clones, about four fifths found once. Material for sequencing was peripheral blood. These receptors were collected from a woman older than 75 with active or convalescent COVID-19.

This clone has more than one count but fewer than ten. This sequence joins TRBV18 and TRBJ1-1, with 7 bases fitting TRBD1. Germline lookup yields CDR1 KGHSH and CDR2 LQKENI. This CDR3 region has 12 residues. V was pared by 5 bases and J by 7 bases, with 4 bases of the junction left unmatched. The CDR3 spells CASSFDRVEAFF. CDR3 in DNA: TGTGCCAGCTCATTCGACAGGGTTGAAGCTTTCTTT.

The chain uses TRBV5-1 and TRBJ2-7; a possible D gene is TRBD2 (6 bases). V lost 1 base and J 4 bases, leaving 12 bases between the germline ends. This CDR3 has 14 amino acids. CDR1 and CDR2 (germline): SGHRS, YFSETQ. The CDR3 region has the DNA TGCGCCAGCAGCTTGACTAGCCCCGGGTACGAGCAGTACTTC. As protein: CASSLTSPGYEQYF. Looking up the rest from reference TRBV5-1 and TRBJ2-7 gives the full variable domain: KAGVTQTPRYLIKTRGQQVTLSCSPISGHRSVSWYQQTPGQGLQFLFEYFSETQRNKGNFPGRFSGRQFSNSRSEMNVSTLELGDSALYLCASSLTSPGYEQYFGPGTRLTVT.

The CDR3 nucleotides are TGTGCCAGCAGTGATAAGGCTAGCTGGGTACGGGAGCAGTACTTC. Translation gives CASSDKASWVREQYF. The chain has TRBV2 and TRBJ2-7; D is possibly TRBD2 (5 bases). The CDR3 runs to 15 residues. The germline CDR1 and CDR2 sequences are SNHLY and FYNNEI. V lost 3 bases and J lost 7, with 19 bases in between.

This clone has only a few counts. CDR3 nucleotides: TGTGCCAGCTCACTGGGACTACAAGAGACCCAGTACTTC. Translated: CASSLGLQETQYF. The chain links TRBV18 to TRBJ2-5, with 7 bases lining up with TRBD2. Germline loops: CDR1 KGHSH, CDR2 LQKENI. The CDR3 loop spans 13 amino acids. Losses at the gene ends were 4 bases for V and 2 bases for J; bases not matched to a gene: 1.

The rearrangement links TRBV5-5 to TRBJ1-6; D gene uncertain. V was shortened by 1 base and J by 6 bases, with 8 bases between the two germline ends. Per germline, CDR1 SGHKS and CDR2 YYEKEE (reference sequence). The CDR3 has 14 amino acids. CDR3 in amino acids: CASSLLGRNSPLHF. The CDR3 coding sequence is TGTGCCAGCAGCTTGCTGGGCCGTAATTCACCCCTCCACTTT.

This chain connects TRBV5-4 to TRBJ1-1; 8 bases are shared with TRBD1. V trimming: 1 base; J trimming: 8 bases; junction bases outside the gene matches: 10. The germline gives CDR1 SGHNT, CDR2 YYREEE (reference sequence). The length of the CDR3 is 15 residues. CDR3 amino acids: CASSLPGQGQAEAFF. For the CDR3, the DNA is TGTGCCAGCAGCTTGCCCGGACAGGGCCAAGCCGAAGCTTTCTTT.

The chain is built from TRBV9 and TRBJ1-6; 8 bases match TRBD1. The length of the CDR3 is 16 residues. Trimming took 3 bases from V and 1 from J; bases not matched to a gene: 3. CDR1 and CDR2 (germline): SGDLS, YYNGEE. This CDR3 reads CASSEDRESYNSPLHF. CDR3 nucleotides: TGTGCCAGCAGCGAGGACAGGGAATCCTATAATTCACCCCTCCACTTT.

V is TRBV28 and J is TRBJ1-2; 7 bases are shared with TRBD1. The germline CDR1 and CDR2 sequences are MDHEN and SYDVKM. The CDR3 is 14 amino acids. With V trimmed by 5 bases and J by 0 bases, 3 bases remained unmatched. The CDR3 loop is CASSIGTANYGYTF. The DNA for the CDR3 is TGTGCCAGCAGTATCGGGACAGCTAACTATGGCTACACCTTC.

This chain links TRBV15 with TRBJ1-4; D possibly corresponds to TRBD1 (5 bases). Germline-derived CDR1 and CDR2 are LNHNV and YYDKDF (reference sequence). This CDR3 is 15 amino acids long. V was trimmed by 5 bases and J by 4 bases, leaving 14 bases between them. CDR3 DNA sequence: TGTGCCACCAGCCCCATCGCGGGGGGTAATGAAAAACTGTTTTTT. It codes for CATSPIAGGNEKLFF. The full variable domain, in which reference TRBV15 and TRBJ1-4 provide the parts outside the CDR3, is DAMVIQNPRYQVTQFGKPVTLSCSQTLNHNVMYWYQQKSSQAPKLLFHYYDKDFNNEADTPDNFQSRRPNTSFCFLDIRSPGLGDTAMYLCATSPIAGGNEKLFFGSGTQLSVL.

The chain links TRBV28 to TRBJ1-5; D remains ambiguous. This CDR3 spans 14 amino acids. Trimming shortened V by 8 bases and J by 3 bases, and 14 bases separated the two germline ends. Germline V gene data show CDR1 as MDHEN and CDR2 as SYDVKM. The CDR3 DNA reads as TGTGCCAGCCTCTTTGGGCAATCCAATCAGCCCCAGCATTTT. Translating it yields CASLFGQSNQPQHF.

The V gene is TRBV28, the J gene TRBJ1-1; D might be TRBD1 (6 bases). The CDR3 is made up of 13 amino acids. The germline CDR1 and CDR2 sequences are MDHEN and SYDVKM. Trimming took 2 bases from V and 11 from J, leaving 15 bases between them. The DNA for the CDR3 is TGTGCCAGCAGTTTACAACAGGGCGGTAGGGCTTTCTTT. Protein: CASSLQQGGRAFF.

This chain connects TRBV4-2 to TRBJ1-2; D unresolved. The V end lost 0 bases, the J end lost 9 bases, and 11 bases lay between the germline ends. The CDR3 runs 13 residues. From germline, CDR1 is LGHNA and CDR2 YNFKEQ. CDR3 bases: TGTGCCAGCAGCCAAGATAGCAGAGGTAGCTACACCTTC. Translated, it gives CASSQDSRGSYTF.

The CDR3 DNA follows: TGTGCCAGCTCACCGCGGCAGGCGTTGGGACAGGGCACGTCTAACTATGGCTACACCTTC. It translates to CASSPRQALGQGTSNYGYTF. The chain has TRBV18 and TRBJ1-2; 9 bases map to TRBD1. V dropped 3 bases and J dropped 0; count of bases not matched to a gene: 17. CDR3 length: 20 residues. Germline CDR1 and CDR2: KGHSH and LQKENI.

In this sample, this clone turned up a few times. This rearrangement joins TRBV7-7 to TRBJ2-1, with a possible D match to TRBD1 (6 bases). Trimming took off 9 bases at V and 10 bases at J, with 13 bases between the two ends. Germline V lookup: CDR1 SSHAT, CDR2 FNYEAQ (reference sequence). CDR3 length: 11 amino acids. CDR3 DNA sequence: TGTGCCAGTAAGGGGGTGAGAGAGCAGTTCTTC. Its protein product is CASKGVREQFF.

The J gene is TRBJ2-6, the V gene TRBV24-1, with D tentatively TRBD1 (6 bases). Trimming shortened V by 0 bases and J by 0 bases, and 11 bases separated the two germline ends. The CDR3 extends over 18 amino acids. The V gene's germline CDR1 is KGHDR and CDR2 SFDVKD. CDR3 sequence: CATSDLPPGASGANVLTF. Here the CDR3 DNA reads TGTGCCACCAGTGATTTGCCCCCAGGGGCCTCTGGGGCCAACGTCCTGACTTTC.

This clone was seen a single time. This CDR3 is CASSVGQNYGYTF. Written as DNA, the CDR3 is TGTGCCAGCAGCGTAGGACAGAACTATGGCTACACCTTC. The rearrangement joins TRBV9 to TRBJ1-2; D perhaps matches TRBD1 (5 bases). This CDR3 is 13 amino acids long. The germline V and J ends were trimmed by 0 bases and 2 bases, with 5 bases remaining between them. CDR1 and CDR2 (germline): SGDLS, YYNGEE.

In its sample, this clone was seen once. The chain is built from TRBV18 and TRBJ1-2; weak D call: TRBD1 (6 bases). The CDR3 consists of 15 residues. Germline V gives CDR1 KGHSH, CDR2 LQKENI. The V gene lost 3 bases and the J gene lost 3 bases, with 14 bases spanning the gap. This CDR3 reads CASSPDRHRYYGYTF. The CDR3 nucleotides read TGTGCCAGCTCACCCGACAGGCACCGATACTATGGCTACACCTTC.

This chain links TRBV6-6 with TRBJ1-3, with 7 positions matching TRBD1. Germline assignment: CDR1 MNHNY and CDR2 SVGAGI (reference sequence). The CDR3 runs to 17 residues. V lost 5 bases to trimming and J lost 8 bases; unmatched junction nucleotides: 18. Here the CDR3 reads CASSPPGAGGLGDTIYF. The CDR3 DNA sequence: TGTGCCAGCAGTCCACCGGGGGCAGGGGGATTGGGGGACACCATATATTTT.

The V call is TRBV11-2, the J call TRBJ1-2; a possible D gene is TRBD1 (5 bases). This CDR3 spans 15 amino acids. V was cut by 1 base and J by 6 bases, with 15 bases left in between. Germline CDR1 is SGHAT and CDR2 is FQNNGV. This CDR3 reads CASSLVGGEFDGYTF. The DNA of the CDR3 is TGTGCCAGCAGCTTAGTGGGGGGGGAGTTCGATGGCTACACCTTC. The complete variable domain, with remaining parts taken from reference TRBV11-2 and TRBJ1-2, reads EAGVAQSPRYKIIEKRQSVAFWCNPISGHATLYWYQQILGQGPKLLIQFQNNGVVDDSQLPKDRFSAERLKGVDSTLKIQPAKLEDSAVYLCASSLVGGEFDGYTFGSGTRLTVV.

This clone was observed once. CDR3 nucleotide sequence: TGTGCCAGCAGTACGGCGGTAGTTCAGTTCTTC. It is translated as CASSTAVVQFF. The chain carries TRBV6-2 or TRBV6-3 and TRBJ2-1; D is uncertain. CDR1 MNHEY and CDR2 SVGEGT come from the germline V gene. The CDR3 covers 11 residues. V lost 5 bases and J 13 bases, leaving 12 bases between the germline ends.

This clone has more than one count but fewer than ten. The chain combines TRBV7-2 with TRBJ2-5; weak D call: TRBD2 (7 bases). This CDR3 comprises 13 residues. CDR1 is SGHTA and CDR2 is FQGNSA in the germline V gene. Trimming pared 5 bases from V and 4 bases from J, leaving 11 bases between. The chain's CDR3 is CASSTGGLETQYF. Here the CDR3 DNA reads TGTGCCAGCAGCACGGGGGGCCTAGAGACCCAGTACTTC.

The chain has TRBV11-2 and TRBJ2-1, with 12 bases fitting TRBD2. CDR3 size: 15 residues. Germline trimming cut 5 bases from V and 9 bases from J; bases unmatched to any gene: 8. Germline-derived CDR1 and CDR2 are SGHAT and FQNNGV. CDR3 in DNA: TGTGCCAGCAGCAGGCCTAGCGGGGGGGCCGGTGAGCAGTTCTTC. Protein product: CASSRPSGGAGEQFF. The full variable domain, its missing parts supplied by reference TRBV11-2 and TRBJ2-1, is EAGVAQSPRYKIIEKRQSVAFWCNPISGHATLYWYQQILGQGPKLLIQFQNNGVVDDSQLPKDRFSAERLKGVDSTLKIQPAKLEDSAVYLCASSRPSGGAGEQFFGPGTRLTVL.

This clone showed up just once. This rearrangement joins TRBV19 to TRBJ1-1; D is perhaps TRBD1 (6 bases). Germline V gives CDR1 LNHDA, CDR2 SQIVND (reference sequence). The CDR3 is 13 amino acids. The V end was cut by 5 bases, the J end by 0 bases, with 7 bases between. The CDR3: CASSGQLNTEAFF. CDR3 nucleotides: TGTGCCAGTAGTGGACAGTTGAACACTGAAGCTTTCTTT. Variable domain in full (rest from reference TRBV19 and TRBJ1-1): DGGITQSPKYLFRKEGQNVTLSCEQNLNHDAMYWYRQDPGQGLRLIYYSQIVNDFQKGDIAEGYSVSREKKESFPLTVTSAQKNPTAFYLCASSGQLNTEAFFGQGTRLTVV.

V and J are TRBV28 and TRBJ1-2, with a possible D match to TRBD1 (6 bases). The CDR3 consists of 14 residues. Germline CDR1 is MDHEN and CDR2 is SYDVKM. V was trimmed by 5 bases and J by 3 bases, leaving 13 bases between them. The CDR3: CASSTRGFDYGYTF. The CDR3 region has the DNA TGTGCCAGCAGTACCAGGGGTTTCGACTATGGCTACACCTTC.

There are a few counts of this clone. This chain's CDR3 is CASSRPGQGFDEQYF. CDR3 coding DNA: TGTGCCAGTAGTAGGCCCGGACAGGGGTTCGACGAGCAGTACTTC. The V and J genes are TRBV19 and TRBJ2-7; 9 nucleotides line up with TRBD1. Germline CDR1 LNHDA, CDR2 SQIVND (reference sequence). The CDR3 contains 15 residues. V shed 4 bases and J 5 bases; nucleotides not matched to a gene: 9.